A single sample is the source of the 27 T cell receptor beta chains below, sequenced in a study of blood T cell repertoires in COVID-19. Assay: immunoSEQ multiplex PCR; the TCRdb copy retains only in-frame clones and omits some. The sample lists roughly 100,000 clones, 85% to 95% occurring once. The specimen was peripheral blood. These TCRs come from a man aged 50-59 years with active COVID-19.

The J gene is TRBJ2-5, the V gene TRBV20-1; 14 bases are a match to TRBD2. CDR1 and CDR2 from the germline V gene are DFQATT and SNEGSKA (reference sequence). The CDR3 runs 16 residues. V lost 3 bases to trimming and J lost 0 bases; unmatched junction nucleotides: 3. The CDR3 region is CSASTGLAGDQETQYF. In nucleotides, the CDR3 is TGCAGTGCTAGTACGGGACTAGCGGGAGACCAAGAGACCCAGTACTTC.

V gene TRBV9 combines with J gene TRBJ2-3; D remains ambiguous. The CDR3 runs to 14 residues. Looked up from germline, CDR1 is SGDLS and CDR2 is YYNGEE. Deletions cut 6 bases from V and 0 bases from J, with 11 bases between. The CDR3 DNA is TGTGCCAGCACGCAGGTTGGAAGCACAGATACGCAGTATTTT. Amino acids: CASTQVGSTDTQYF.

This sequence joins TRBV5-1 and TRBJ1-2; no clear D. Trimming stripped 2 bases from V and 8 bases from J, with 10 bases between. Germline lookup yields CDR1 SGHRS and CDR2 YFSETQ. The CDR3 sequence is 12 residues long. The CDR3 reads CASSLTGNGYTF. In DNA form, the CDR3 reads TGCGCCAGCAGCTTAACGGGGAACGGCTACACCTTC.

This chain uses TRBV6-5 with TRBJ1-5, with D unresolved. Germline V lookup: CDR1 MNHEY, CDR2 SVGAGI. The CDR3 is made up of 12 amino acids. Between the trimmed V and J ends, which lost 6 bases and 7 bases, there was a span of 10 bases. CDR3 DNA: TGTGCCAGCAGAACTGGTGAACAGCCCCAGCATTTT. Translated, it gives CASRTGEQPQHF.

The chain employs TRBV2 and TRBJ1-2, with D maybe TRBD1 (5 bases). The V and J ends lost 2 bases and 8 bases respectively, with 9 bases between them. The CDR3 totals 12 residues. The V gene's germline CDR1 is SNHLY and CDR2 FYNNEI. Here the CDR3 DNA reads TGTGCCAGCAGTGAACAGGGCGAAGGCTACACCTTC. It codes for CASSEQGEGYTF.

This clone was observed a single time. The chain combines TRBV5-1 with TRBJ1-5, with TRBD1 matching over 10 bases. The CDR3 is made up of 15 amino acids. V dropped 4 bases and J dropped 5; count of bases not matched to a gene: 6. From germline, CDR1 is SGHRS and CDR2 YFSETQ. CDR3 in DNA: TGCGCCAGCAGCACCGGGACAGGGGACGATCAGCCCCAGCATTTT. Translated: CASSTGTGDDQPQHF.

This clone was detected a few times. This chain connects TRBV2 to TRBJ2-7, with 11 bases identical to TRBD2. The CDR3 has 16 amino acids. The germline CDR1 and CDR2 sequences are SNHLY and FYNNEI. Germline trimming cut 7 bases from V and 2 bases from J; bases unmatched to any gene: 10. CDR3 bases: TGTGCCAGCAAGAGAGAAGGGACTAGCGGTCCCTACGAGCAGTACTTC. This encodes CASKREGTSGPYEQYF.

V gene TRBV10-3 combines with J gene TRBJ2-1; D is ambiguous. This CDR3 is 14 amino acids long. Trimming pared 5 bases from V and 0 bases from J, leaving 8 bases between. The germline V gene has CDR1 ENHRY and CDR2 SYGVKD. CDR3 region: CAISLTSSYNEQFF. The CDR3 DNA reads TGTGCCATCAGTCTCACGAGCTCCTACAATGAGCAGTTCTTC.

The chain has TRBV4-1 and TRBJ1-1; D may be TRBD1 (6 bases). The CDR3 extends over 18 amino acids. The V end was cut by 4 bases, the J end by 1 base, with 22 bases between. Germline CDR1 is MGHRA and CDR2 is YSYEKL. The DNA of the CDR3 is TGCGCCAGCAGCCGACAAGTCCCCCGGGGGGCAGGGAACACTGAAGCTTTCTTT. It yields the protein CASSRQVPRGAGNTEAFF.

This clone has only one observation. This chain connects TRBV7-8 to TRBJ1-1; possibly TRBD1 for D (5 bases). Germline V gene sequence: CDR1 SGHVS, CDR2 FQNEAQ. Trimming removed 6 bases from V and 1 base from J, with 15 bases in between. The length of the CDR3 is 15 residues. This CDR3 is CASRTTTGQNTEAFF. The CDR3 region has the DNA TGTGCCAGCAGAACCACAACTGGACAGAACACTGAAGCTTTCTTT.

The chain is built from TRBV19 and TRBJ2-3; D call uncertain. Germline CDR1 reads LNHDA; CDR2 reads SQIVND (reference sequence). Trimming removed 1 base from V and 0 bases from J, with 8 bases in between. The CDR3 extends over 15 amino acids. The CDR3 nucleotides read TGTGCCAGTAGTATAGTGGCACCTAGCACAGATACGCAGTATTTT. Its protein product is CASSIVAPSTDTQYF.

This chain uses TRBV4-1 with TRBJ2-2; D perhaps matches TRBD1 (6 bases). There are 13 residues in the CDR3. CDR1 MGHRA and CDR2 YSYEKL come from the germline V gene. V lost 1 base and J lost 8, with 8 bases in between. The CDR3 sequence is CASSQVGGGELFF. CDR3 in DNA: TGCGCCAGCAGCCAAGTAGGGGGTGGGGAGCTGTTTTTT.

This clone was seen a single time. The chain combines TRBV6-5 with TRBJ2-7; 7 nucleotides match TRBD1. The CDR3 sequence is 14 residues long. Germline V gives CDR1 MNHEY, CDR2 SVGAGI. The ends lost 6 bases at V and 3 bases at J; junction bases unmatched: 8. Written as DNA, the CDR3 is TGTGCCAGCAGCGCTGATGGACAGGTCTACGAGCAGTACTTC. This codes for CASSADGQVYEQYF.

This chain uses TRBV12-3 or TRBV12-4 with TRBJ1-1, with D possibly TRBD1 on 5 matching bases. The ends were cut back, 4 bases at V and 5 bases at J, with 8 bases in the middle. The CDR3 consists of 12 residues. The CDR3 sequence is CASSYGGTEAFF. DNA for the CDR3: TGTGCCAGCAGTTATGGGGGGACTGAAGCTTTCTTT.

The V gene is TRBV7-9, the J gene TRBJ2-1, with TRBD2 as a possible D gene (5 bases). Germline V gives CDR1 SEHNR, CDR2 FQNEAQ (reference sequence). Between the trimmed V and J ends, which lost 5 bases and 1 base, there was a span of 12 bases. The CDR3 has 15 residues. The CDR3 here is CASSPSSGSYNEQFF. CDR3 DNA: TGTGCCAGCAGCCCAAGCAGCGGTTCCTACAATGAGCAGTTCTTC.

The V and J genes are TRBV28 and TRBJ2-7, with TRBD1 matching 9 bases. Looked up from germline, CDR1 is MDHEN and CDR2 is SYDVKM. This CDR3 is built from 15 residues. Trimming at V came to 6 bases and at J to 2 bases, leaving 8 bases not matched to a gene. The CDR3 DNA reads TGTGCCAGCAGCGCCCCCAGACAGGGGGCCTACGAGCAGTACTTC. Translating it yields CASSAPRQGAYEQYF.

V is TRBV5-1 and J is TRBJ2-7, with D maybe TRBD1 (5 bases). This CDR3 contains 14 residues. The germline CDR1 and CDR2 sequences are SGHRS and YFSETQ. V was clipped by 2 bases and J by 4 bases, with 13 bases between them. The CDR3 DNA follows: TGCGCCAGCAGCTTAGACACAGGACCTTACGAGCAGTACTTC. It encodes CASSLDTGPYEQYF.

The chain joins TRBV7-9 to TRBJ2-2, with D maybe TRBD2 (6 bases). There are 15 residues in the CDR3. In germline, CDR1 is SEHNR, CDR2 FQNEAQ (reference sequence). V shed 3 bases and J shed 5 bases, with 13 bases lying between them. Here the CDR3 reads CASSFASERTGELFF. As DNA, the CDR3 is TGTGCCAGCAGCTTCGCTAGCGAGAGGACCGGGGAGCTGTTTTTT.

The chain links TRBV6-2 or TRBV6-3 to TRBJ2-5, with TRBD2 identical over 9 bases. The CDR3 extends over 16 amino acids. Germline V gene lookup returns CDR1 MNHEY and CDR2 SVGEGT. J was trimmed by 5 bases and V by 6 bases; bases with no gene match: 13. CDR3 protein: CASSPGTSQRRETQYF. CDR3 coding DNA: TGTGCCAGCAGCCCGGGGACTAGCCAGAGGAGGGAGACCCAGTACTTC.

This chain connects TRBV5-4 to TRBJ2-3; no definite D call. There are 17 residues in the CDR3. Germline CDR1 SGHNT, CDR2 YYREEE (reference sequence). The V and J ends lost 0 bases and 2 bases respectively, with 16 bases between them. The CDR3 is CASSLGVSSAYTDTQYF. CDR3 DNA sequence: TGTGCCAGCAGCTTGGGGGTGTCCAGCGCTTACACAGATACGCAGTATTTT.

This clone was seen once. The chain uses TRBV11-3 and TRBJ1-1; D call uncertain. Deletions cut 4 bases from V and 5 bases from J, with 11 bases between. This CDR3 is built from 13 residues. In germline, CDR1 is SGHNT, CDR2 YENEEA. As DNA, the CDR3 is TGTGCCAGCAGCTCTACTACGGGTACTGAAGCTTTCTTT. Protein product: CASSSTTGTEAFF.

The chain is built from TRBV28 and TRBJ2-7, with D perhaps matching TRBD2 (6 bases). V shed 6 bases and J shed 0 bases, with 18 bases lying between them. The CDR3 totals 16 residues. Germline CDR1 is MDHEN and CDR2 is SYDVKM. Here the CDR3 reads CASRAGGGRSSYEQYF. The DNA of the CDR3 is TGTGCCAGCAGAGCCGGGGGTGGGAGGAGCTCCTACGAGCAGTACTTC.

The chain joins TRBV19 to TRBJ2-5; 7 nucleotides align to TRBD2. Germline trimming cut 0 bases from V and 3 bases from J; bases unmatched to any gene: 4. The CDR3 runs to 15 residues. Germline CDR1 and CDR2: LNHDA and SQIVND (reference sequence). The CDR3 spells CASSIEWGREETQYF. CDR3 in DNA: TGTGCCAGTAGTATAGAATGGGGGAGGGAAGAGACCCAGTACTTC.

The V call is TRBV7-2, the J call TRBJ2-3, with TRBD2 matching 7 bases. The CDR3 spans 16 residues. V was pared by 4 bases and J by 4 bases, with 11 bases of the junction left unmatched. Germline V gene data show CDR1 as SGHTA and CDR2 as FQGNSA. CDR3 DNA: TGTGCCAGCAGCTCCGGACTAGTTAGGTTGTCAGATACGCAGTATTTT. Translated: CASSSGLVRLSDTQYF.

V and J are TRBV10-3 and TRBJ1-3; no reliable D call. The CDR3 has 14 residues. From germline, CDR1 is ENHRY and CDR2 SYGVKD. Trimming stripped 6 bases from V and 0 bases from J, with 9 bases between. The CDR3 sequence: CAIRSGSSGNTIYF. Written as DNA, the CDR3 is TGTGCCATCAGGTCGGGGAGCTCTGGAAACACCATATATTTT.

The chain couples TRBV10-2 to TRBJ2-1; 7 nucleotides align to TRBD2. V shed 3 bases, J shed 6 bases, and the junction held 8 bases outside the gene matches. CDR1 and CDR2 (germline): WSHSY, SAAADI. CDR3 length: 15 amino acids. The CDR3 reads CASSEGAGVGNEQFF. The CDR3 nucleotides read TGCGCCAGCAGTGAAGGGGCGGGAGTGGGCAATGAGCAGTTCTTC.

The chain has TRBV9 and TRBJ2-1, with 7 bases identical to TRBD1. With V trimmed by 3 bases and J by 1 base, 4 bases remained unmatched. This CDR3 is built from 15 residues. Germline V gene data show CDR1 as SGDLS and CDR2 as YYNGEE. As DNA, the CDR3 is TGTGCCAGCAGCGCAACAGGGGAATCCTACAATGAGCAGTTCTTC. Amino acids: CASSATGESYNEQFF.